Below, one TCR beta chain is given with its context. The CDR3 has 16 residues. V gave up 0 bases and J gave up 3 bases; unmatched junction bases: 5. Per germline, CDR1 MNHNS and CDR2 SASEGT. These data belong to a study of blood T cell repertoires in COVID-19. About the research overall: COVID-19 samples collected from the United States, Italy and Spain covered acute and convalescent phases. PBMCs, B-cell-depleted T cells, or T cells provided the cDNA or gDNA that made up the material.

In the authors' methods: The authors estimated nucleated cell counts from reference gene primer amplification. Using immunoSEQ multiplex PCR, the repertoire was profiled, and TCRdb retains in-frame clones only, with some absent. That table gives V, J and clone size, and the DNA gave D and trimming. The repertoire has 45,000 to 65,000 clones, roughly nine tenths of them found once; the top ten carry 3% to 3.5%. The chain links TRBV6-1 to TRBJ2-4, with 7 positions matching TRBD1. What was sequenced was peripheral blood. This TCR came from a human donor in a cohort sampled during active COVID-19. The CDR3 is CASSEAPGQSKNIQYF. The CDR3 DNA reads TGTGCCAGCAGTGAAGCGCCGGGACAGAGCAAAAACATTCAGTACTTC.